The T cell receptor (beta chain) described here comes from a study of T-cell reconstitution after alpha-beta-depleted transplantation in children. As it was prepared, the TCRbeta library received unique molecular identifiers. TCRdb re-called the PCR reads through MiXCR, storing one row per CDR3 protein. Of about 540,000 distinct CDR3 sequences in the sample, around 19% were seen once. This clonotype has ten or more counts. The material sequenced was PBMCs from the stem cell graft donor, taken from the stem cell graft. The sequence was obtained from a human donor who donated a stem cell graft to a child with acute lymphoblastic leukemia.

The CDR3 loop reads CASSLKGGELFF. The CDR3 DNA follows: TGTGCCAGCAGCTTGAAGGGCGGGGAGCTGTTTTTT. V gene TRBV7-9 combines with J gene TRBJ2-2; no reliable D call. CDR1 is SEHNR and CDR2 is FQNEAQ in the germline V gene (reference sequence). The CDR3 consists of 12 residues. The V end lost 3 bases, the J end lost 7 bases, and 6 bases lay between the germline ends.